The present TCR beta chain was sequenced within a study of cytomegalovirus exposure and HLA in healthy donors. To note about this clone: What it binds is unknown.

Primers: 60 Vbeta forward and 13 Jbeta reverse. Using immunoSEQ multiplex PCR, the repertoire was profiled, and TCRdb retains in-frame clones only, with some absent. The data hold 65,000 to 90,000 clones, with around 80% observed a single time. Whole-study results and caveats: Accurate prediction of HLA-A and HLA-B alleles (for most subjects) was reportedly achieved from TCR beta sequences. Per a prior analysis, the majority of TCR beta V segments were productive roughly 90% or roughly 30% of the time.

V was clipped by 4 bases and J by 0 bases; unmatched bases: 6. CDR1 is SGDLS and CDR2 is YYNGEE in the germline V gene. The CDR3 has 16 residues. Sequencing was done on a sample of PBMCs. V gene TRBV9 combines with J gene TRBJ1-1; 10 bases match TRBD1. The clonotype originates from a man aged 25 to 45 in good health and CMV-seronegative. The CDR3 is CASSPPGQGMNTEAFF. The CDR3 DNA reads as TGTGCCAGCAGCCCCCCGGGACAGGGGATGAACACTGAAGCTTTCTTT. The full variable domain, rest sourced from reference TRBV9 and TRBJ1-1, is DSGVTQTPKHLITATGQRVTLRCSPRSGDLSVYWYQQSLDQGLQFLIQYYNGEERAKGNILERFSAQQFPDLHSELNLSSLELGDSALYFCASSPPGQGMNTEAFFGQGTRLTVV.